The 18 T cell receptor beta chains reported below all come from one sample, sequenced in a study of shared clonotypes between healthy human individuals. Only in-frame clones appear in the TCRdb table, and some are missing; sequencing was by immunoSEQ multiplex PCR. The data show about 480,000 clones, 75% to 85% seen once. The sample taken for sequencing was PBMCs. The receptor set was obtained from a woman aged 35 to 49 in good health. Some clones in this sample may be carry-over from other donors' samples.

The V gene is TRBV7-9, the J gene TRBJ2-1; TRBD2 might be the D (6 bases). Trimming removed 5 bases from V and 2 bases from J, with 13 bases in between. The CDR3 has 15 amino acids. Germline-derived CDR1 and CDR2 are SEHNR and FQNEAQ (reference sequence). DNA for the CDR3: TGTGCCAGCAGCCGTGGGCTAGCGACCTACAATGAGCAGTTCTTC. Translation gives CASSRGLATYNEQFF.

To note about this clone: A much larger clone sits a single nucleotide away, making a read error possible. Different DNA sequences within this sample yield the same CDR3. The gene calls are TRBV7-6 and TRBJ2-3; D remains ambiguous. CDR1 and CDR2 (germline): SGHVS, FNYEAQ. This CDR3 is built from 12 residues. Trimming left V 1 base short and J 1 base short, with 0 bases between. This CDR3 reads CASSLGTDTQYF. CDR3 coding DNA: TGTGCCAGCAGCTTAGGCACAGATACGCAGTATTTT.

The chain employs TRBV27 and TRBJ2-7, with D perhaps TRBD2 (5 bases). The CDR3 contains 13 residues. Trimming stripped 3 bases from V and 0 bases from J, with 6 bases between. Germline CDR1 MNHEY, CDR2 SMNVEV (reference sequence). DNA of the CDR3: TGTGCCAGCAGTTTCGGGGTCTCCTACGAGCAGTACTTC. This sequence encodes CASSFGVSYEQYF.

This chain uses TRBV5-6 with TRBJ2-5; no definite D call. CDR1 and CDR2 (germline): SGHDT, YYEEEE. CDR3 length: 14 amino acids. The V end lost 0 bases, the J end lost 7 bases, and 13 bases lay between the germline ends. This CDR3 is CASSLAPSRGTQYF. CDR3 DNA: TGTGCCAGCAGCTTGGCCCCCTCCCGAGGGACCCAGTACTTC.

The rearrangement links TRBV5-4 to TRBJ2-1, with 10 positions matching TRBD1. Trimming took 4 bases from V and 10 from J; bases not matched to a gene: 11. Germline V CDR1 and CDR2: SGHNT, YYREEE (reference sequence). The CDR3 has 15 amino acids. The CDR3 loop reads CASSPPPGQGNEQFF. The CDR3 nucleotides are TGTGCCAGCAGCCCGCCACCGGGACAGGGGAACGAGCAGTTCTTC.

This clone was recorded only once. This rearrangement joins TRBV5-4 to TRBJ2-1, with D hard to call. The germline CDR1 and CDR2 sequences are SGHNT and YYREEE (reference sequence). The CDR3 runs to 13 residues. V was clipped by 3 bases and J by 7 bases, with 11 bases between them. The CDR3 reads CASSWKSGNEQFF. The CDR3 bases are TGTGCCAGCAGCTGGAAGTCGGGTAATGAGCAGTTCTTC.

This clone was observed once. The chain recombines TRBV7-8 with TRBJ1-5; D is undetermined. Germline CDR1 is SGHVS and CDR2 is FQNEAQ. The CDR3 is 13 amino acids. Trimming took 3 bases from V and 5 from J, leaving 8 bases between them. The CDR3 DNA reads as TGTGCCAGCAGCTTGGGGTTCCATCAGCCCCAGCATTTT. This translates into CASSLGFHQPQHF.

V is TRBV19 and J is TRBJ1-4, with TRBD1 identical over 9 bases. The germline CDR1 and CDR2 sequences are LNHDA and SQIVND (reference sequence). Losses at the gene ends were 3 bases for V and 2 bases for J; bases not matched to a gene: 1. The CDR3 runs to 15 residues. Here the CDR3 reads CASSMGTGTNEKLFF. CDR3 coding DNA: TGTGCCAGTAGTATGGGGACAGGGACTAATGAAAAACTGTTTTTT.

This chain connects TRBV7-2 to TRBJ1-3; a weak D match, TRBD1 (6 bases). Germline CDR1 is SGHTA and CDR2 is FQGNSA. The CDR3 is 14 amino acids. The V and J ends lost 5 bases and 2 bases respectively, with 10 bases between them. The CDR3 loop is CASSMNRAGNTIYF. The CDR3 nucleotides read TGTGCCAGCAGCATGAACAGGGCTGGAAACACCATATATTTT.

The V and J genes are TRBV6-5 and TRBJ1-1, with TRBD1 matching 11 bases. CDR3 length equals 14 residues. CDR1 is MNHEY and CDR2 is SVGAGI in the germline V gene. With 4 bases clipped from V and 8 bases from J, the junction kept 6 bases outside the gene matches. The CDR3, as DNA: TGTGCCAGCAGTTTAGGGGGGACAGGGGGAGAAGCTTTCTTT. Translation gives CASSLGGTGGEAFF.

V and J are TRBV4-2 and TRBJ1-4; weak D call: TRBD1 (6 bases). CDR3 size: 18 residues. Germline V gene sequence: CDR1 LGHNA, CDR2 YNFKEQ. V shed 0 bases and J shed 8 bases, with 22 bases lying between them. CDR3 in amino acids: CASSQDRGTLSKGEKLFF. CDR3 nucleotide sequence: TGTGCCAGCAGCCAAGATCGGGGGACACTATCAAAAGGGGAAAAACTGTTTTTT.

This clone was observed a handful of times. The chain combines TRBV6-5 with TRBJ1-1; a weak D match, TRBD1 (5 bases). Germline V CDR1 and CDR2: MNHEY, SVGAGI. V gave up 4 bases and J gave up 8 bases, with 17 bases separating them. The CDR3 has 14 residues. CDR3 nucleotide sequence: TGTGCCAGCAGTTGGGTACTGGGGGTTGGGGAAGCTTTCTTT. It is translated as CASSWVLGVGEAFF.

This chain joins TRBV7-2 and TRBJ2-3, with 10 positions matching TRBD1. The CDR3 is 16 amino acids. After removal of 7 bases from V and 4 bases from J, the junction contained 11 bases not matched to a gene. The germline gives CDR1 SGHTA, CDR2 FQGNSA. CDR3 nucleotides: TGTGCCAGCACCCGTACCGGGACAGGGGTTGCAGATACGCAGTATTTT. Amino acids: CASTRTGTGVADTQYF.

The chain is built from TRBV9 and TRBJ2-5, with 11 bases identical to TRBD2. This CDR3 comprises 15 residues. V dropped 3 bases and J dropped 1; count of bases not matched to a gene: 2. Germline V gene lookup returns CDR1 SGDLS and CDR2 YYNGEE. The CDR3 protein is CASSAGTSGQETQYF. CDR3 nucleotides: TGTGCCAGCAGCGCCGGGACTAGCGGCCAAGAGACCCAGTACTTC.

The genes are TRBV7-3 and TRBJ2-3, with 10 bases identical to TRBD2. Germline trimming cut 5 bases from V and 14 bases from J; bases unmatched to any gene: 7. The CDR3 is 12 amino acids. Germline V gene sequence: CDR1 SGHTA, CDR2 FQGTGA. CDR3 in amino acids: CASSVLAGVPYF. The CDR3 DNA sequence: TGTGCCAGCAGCGTGCTAGCGGGAGTGCCGTATTTT.

CDR3 protein: CATSGQGKNEKLFF. Written as DNA, the CDR3 is TGTGCCACCAGCGGACAGGGGAAAAATGAAAAACTGTTTTTT. This chain links TRBV15 with TRBJ1-4; 9 bases line up with TRBD1. J gave up 5 bases and V 5 bases, and 3 bases lay outside the gene matches. The CDR3 runs to 14 residues. Per the germline V gene, CDR1 is LNHNV and CDR2 is YYDKDF (reference sequence).

V is TRBV7-3 and J is TRBJ2-3; 10 nucleotides line up with TRBD2. CDR1 is SGHTA and CDR2 is FQGTGA in the germline V gene. The V gene end was trimmed by 5 bases and the J gene end by 3 bases; junction bases not matched to a gene: 14. The CDR3 covers 18 residues. The CDR3 spells CASSPSGLAGVQTDTQYF. The CDR3 nucleotides are TGTGCCAGCAGCCCTAGTGGGCTAGCGGGAGTTCAGACAGATACGCAGTATTTT.

The chain links TRBV30 to TRBJ1-2; no reliable D call. Germline V CDR1 and CDR2: GTSNPN, SVGIG (reference sequence). The CDR3 is 12 amino acids. The germline V and J ends were trimmed by 1 base and 7 bases, with 10 bases remaining between them. In DNA form, the CDR3 reads TGTGCCTGGAGTGAACGGGTACGTGGCTACACCTTC. It codes for CAWSERVRGYTF.